A selection of T cell receptor beta chains follows, all from one sample in a study of blood T cell repertoires in COVID-19. Assay: immunoSEQ multiplex PCR; the TCRdb copy retains only in-frame clones and omits some. The sample records some 500,000 clones, roughly 89% being singletons. The sequencing sample was made of peripheral blood. The receptors were gathered from a woman in her forties or fifties with COVID-19, enrolled during active disease. The CDR3 runs from the conserved cysteine through the conserved F or W. The order of the fields is clone size, CDR3 length, V gene, J gene, D gene, CDR3 DNA, CDR3 protein. A D gene is named only where the DNA matches it firmly. Size tells how often a clone was seen (once, few, many) or the class of an expanded clone, and some rows leave it out.

size: .; length: 22; V: TRBV7-8; J: TRBJ1-6; D: .; DNA: TGTGCCAGCAGCTTAGTGGGGGCCACAGGGTACCTGGGGAGCTCCTATAATTCACCCCTCCACTTT; CDR3: CASSLVGATGYLGSSYNSPLHF
size: .; length: 15; V: TRBV5-1; J: TRBJ2-2; D: .; DNA: TGCGCCAGCAGCTTGGACAGGGCAAACACCGGGGAGCTGTTTTTT; CDR3: CASSLDRANTGELFF
size: .; length: 15; V: TRBV29-1; J: TRBJ2-1; D: .; DNA: TGCAGCGTTAGTCCCCCGGGAGCGGCCTACAATGAGCAGTTCTTC; CDR3: CSVSPPGAAYNEQFF
size: .; length: 13; V: TRBV6-5; J: TRBJ2-5; D: .; DNA: TGTGCCAGCAGCTCTATACAGCAAGAGACCCAGTACTTC; CDR3: CASSSIQQETQYF
size: .; length: 11; V: TRBV20-1; J: TRBJ2-1; D: TRBD1; DNA: TGCAGTGCTCGACAGGGTTTTGAGCAGTTCTTC; CDR3: CSARQGFEQFF
size: once; length: 15; V: TRBV7-8; J: TRBJ1-6; D: TRBD1; DNA: TGTGCCAGCAGCTTCTTCCGGGACAGCAATTCACCCCTCCACTTT; CDR3: CASSFFRDSNSPLHF
size: .; length: 14; V: TRBV5-8; J: TRBJ2-3; D: .; DNA: TGTGCCAGCAGCCCGAGGACAGGCACAGATACGCAGTATTTT; CDR3: CASSPRTGTDTQYF
size: .; length: 13; V: TRBV6-5; J: TRBJ1-2; D: .; DNA: TGTGCCAGCAGTTACTCCAGGGTGTCTGGCTACACCTTC; CDR3: CASSYSRVSGYTF
size: .; length: 15; V: TRBV19; J: TRBJ1-4; D: .; DNA: TGTGCCAGTACCCGGTTTCCCCTCGCTAATGAAAAACTGTTTTTT; CDR3: CASTRFPLANEKLFF
size: .; length: 13; V: TRBV27; J: TRBJ2-7; D: TRBD1; DNA: TGTGCCAGCAGTTGGACAGGGGGGGGAGAGCAGTACTTC; CDR3: CASSWTGGGEQYF
size: .; length: 19; V: TRBV6-2/TRBV6-3; J: TRBJ2-3; D: TRBD2; DNA: TGTGCCAGCAGTTACGGGTCGGGGGGGTCTTCAGGGAGCACAGATACGCAGTATTTT; CDR3: CASSYGSGGSSGSTDTQYF
size: .; length: 14; V: TRBV2; J: TRBJ2-5; D: .; DNA: TGTGCCAGCAGTGACTCAGGTATCGAAGAGACCCAGTACTTC; CDR3: CASSDSGIEETQYF
size: once; length: 13; V: TRBV6-6; J: TRBJ2-2; D: TRBD1; DNA: TGTGCCAGCGGGACAGGGAGGACCGGGGAGCTGTTTTTT; CDR3: CASGTGRTGELFF
size: .; length: 15; V: TRBV2; J: TRBJ2-5; D: .; DNA: TGTGCCAGCAGTCCGGGACGGGGGTATGGAGAGACCCAGTACTTC; CDR3: CASSPGRGYGETQYF
size: .; length: 19; V: TRBV19; J: TRBJ1-1; D: TRBD1; DNA: TGTGCCAGTAGTATAGATCCCCTCCGGGACAGGGGGCGCGACACTGAAGCTTTCTTT; CDR3: CASSIDPLRDRGRDTEAFF
size: .; length: 13; V: TRBV23-1; J: TRBJ2-7; D: .; DNA: TGCGCCAGCAGTCTTGACAAACCCTACGAGCAGTACTTC; CDR3: CASSLDKPYEQYF
size: .; length: 15; V: TRBV19; J: TRBJ1-5; D: .; DNA: TGTGCCAGTAGCGGGAGGGCGAGGAGCAATCAGCCCCAGCATTTT; CDR3: CASSGRARSNQPQHF
size: .; length: 12; V: TRBV5-4; J: TRBJ2-7; D: .; DNA: TGTGCCAGCAGCTTGGCAGCCTACGAGCAGTACTTC; CDR3: CASSLAAYEQYF
size: once; length: 14; V: TRBV11-1; J: TRBJ1-5; D: TRBD1; DNA: TGTGCCAGCAGCCAGGGGGGATTGAATCAGCCCCAGCATTTT; CDR3: CASSQGGLNQPQHF
size: once; length: 15; V: TRBV3-1/TRBV3-2; J: TRBJ1-1; D: TRBD1; DNA: TGTGCCAGCAGCCAGGCTTACAGGGGTCGAACTGAAGCTTTCTTT; CDR3: CASSQAYRGRTEAFF
size: .; length: 13; V: TRBV19; J: TRBJ1-2; D: .; DNA: TGTGCCAGTAGTCCGGGTCAGAACTATGGCTACACCTTC; CDR3: CASSPGQNYGYTF
size: .; length: 14; V: TRBV19; J: TRBJ1-5; D: TRBD1; DNA: TGTGCCAGTACCACCCGGGACAGGGGACAGCCCCAGCATTTT; CDR3: CASTTRDRGQPQHF
size: .; length: 18; V: TRBV11-2; J: TRBJ1-1; D: TRBD1; DNA: TGTGCCAGCAGCTTAGATAAGAGGACAGGCGTAAGGGGGACTGAAGCTTTCTTT; CDR3: CASSLDKRTGVRGTEAFF
size: .; length: 14; V: TRBV19; J: TRBJ1-1; D: .; DNA: TGTGCCAGTAGTTATCCGAGGACAAACACTGAAGCTTTCTTT; CDR3: CASSYPRTNTEAFF